The source of this T cell receptor (beta chain) is a study of blood T cell repertoires in COVID-19. The overall study: COVID-19 samples collected from the United States, Italy and Spain covered acute and convalescent phases. Sources were T cells, B-cell-depleted T cells, or PBMCs; the material itself was cDNA or gDNA.

CDR3 size: 16 residues. The germline V gene encodes CDR1 LGHDT and CDR2 YNNKEL (reference sequence). V dropped 4 bases and J dropped 2 bases, with 15 bases sitting between them. Libraries were prepared by immunoSEQ multiplex PCR; TCRdb keeps only in-frame clonotypes and omits some of them. The sample includes 250,000 to 300,000 clones, more than 75% of them seen just once. Each exposed participant met a COVID-19 case in the 2 weeks preceding study entry. The chain couples TRBV3-1 (or the pseudogene TRBV3-2) to TRBJ2-1; no clear D gene. The TCR sequence derives from a woman aged 45-60 years who had been exposed to COVID-19. Sequenced material: PBMCs or T cells enriched from blood (not recorded which). CDR3 region: CASSPHGGSAYNEQFF. The CDR3 coding sequence is TGTGCCAGCAGCCCTCATGGCGGTAGTGCCTACAATGAGCAGTTCTTC.